The 22 T cell receptor beta chains below all came from one sample that was sequenced in a study of blood T cell repertoires in COVID-19 (dated by TCRdb to about 2020). Library generation was performed with the immunoSEQ multiplex PCR assay. TCRdb obtained this table from immuneACCESS and retained in-frame rearrangements with V and J assigned. These tables miss some clones; where compared with another copy, unresolved V genes account for less than half of the shortfall, and the remainder is unexplained. Counted in this sample were 200,000 to 250,000 clones; 80% to 90% of them appeared once. The leading ten clones occupy 10% of the sample. Sequenced sample: peripheral blood. Receptor source: a woman older than 75 with acute or convalescent COVID-19.

V is TRBV10-3 and J is TRBJ1-1, with 8 bases identical to TRBD1. The CDR3 has 14 amino acids. Trimming removed 9 bases from V and 6 bases from J; junction bases left unmatched: 12. Germline V gene lookup returns CDR1 ENHRY and CDR2 SYGVKD. The CDR3 sequence is CAMTHSTGEAEAFF. CDR3 in DNA: TGTGCCATGACCCACTCGACAGGGGAGGCTGAAGCTTTCTTT.

CDR3 sequence (DNA): TGTGCCAGCAGTTGGGGTCTGGGGGGGAATGAGCAGTTCTTC. It is translated as CASSWGLGGNEQFF. The genes are TRBV27 and TRBJ2-1, with TRBD2 matching 7 bases. The germline gives CDR1 MNHEY, CDR2 SMNVEV (reference sequence). V trimming: 4 bases; J trimming: 7 bases; junction bases outside the gene matches: 7. The CDR3 length is 14 residues.

The V call is TRBV19, the J call TRBJ2-7; a possible D gene is TRBD2 (6 bases). V lost 1 base and J lost 7, with 11 bases in between. The CDR3 contains 13 residues. Germline V CDR1 and CDR2: LNHDA, SQIVND (reference sequence). CDR3 coding DNA: TGTGCCAGTAGTATAGTCGCGGCGGGGGAGCAGTACTTC. Protein: CASSIVAAGEQYF.

In its sample, this clone was seen once. The V call is TRBV5-5, the J call TRBJ1-6, with 9 bases fitting TRBD1. The CDR3 totals 16 residues. Germline CDR1 SGHKS, CDR2 YYEKEE (reference sequence). The V and J ends lost 4 bases and 7 bases, in that order; junction bases with no gene match: 9. CDR3 region: CASSRTGGTGNSPLHF. The CDR3 coding sequence is TGTGCCAGCAGCCGTACCGGGGGGACAGGGAATTCACCCCTCCACTTT.

The chain joins TRBV9 to TRBJ2-3, with TRBD1 matching over 8 bases. CDR1 is SGDLS and CDR2 is YYNGEE in the germline V gene. The V and J ends lost 0 bases and 1 base, in that order; junction bases with no gene match: 7. The CDR3 runs 17 residues. The CDR3 DNA follows: TGTGCCAGCAGCGTAGACCCCCTGGGACAGGGCACAGATACGCAGTATTTT. Protein: CASSVDPLGQGTDTQYF.

The chain uses TRBV30 and TRBJ1-1; perhaps TRBD1 as D (6 bases). The V gene lost 4 bases and the J gene lost 1 base, with 10 bases spanning the gap. The CDR3 runs 13 residues. Germline CDR1 GTSNPN, CDR2 SVGIG (reference sequence). The CDR3 sequence is CAWTRQANTEAFF. The CDR3 nucleotides are TGTGCCTGGACAAGACAGGCGAACACTGAAGCTTTCTTT.

The CDR3 region is CASSYIALVAGELFF. For the CDR3, the DNA is TGTGCCAGCAGTTATATAGCCTTAGTCGCCGGGGAGCTGTTTTTT. This sequence joins TRBV6-5 and TRBJ2-2; D gene unclear. The CDR3 has 15 residues. V was cut by 3 bases and J by 6 bases, with 14 bases left in between. Germline CDR1 reads MNHEY; CDR2 reads SVGAGI.

CDR3 nucleotide sequence: TGTGCCACCAGCGGATTAGCGGGGGGCTACAATGAGCAGTTCTTC. It specifies CATSGLAGGYNEQFF. The J gene is TRBJ2-1, the V gene TRBV24-1; 10 bases match TRBD2. CDR3 length: 15 residues. Germline V lookup: CDR1 KGHDR, CDR2 SFDVKD. The trim removed 7 bases at V and 3 bases at J, leaving 5 bases unmatched.

The V gene is TRBV7-3, the J gene TRBJ2-3; tentatively, D is TRBD2 (6 bases). V was pared by 3 bases and J by 4 bases, with 11 bases between. The germline gives CDR1 SGHTA, CDR2 FQGTGA. The CDR3 runs to 14 residues. The CDR3 reads CASSFTGTSDTQYF. CDR3 bases: TGTGCCAGCAGCTTCACCGGGACTTCAGATACGCAGTATTTT. Full variable domain (remainder filled in from reference TRBV7-3 and TRBJ2-3): GAGVSQTPSNKVTEKGKYVELRCDPISGHTALYWYRQSLGQGPEFLIYFQGTGAADDSGLPNDRFFAVRPEGSVSTLKIQRTERGDSAVYLCASSFTGTSDTQYFGPGTRLTVL.

V usage is TRBV6-2 or TRBV6-3 and J usage is TRBJ2-5; the D is unclear. Trimming took 2 bases from V and 4 from J, leaving 14 bases between them. CDR1 and CDR2 (germline): MNHEY, SVGEGT. CDR3 length: 15 residues. In DNA, the CDR3 is TGTGCCAGCAGTTACCCCCTAGGTTTCTCAGAGACCCAGTACTTC. Amino acids: CASSYPLGFSETQYF.

The chain carries TRBV19 and TRBJ1-2, with TRBD1 matching 7 bases. The germline V gene encodes CDR1 LNHDA and CDR2 SQIVND (reference sequence). The length of the CDR3 is 15 residues. J gave up 4 bases and V 9 bases, and 14 bases lay outside the gene matches. Here the CDR3 DNA reads TGTGCCAGCTCCCCAACCTACAGGGGACGCTATGGCTACACCTTC. It specifies CASSPTYRGRYGYTF.

The chain combines TRBV2 with TRBJ2-7; the match to TRBD1 covers 12 bases. The CDR3 consists of 18 residues. Germline CDR1 SNHLY, CDR2 FYNNEI. Trimming took 8 bases from V and 5 from J; bases not matched to a gene: 19. The CDR3 protein is CASLLGGTGGDRSDEQYF. The CDR3 region has the DNA TGTGCCAGCCTCCTGGGGGGGACAGGGGGCGATCGATCGGACGAGCAGTACTTC.

The genes are TRBV5-1 and TRBJ1-1; 7 bases line up with TRBD1. V was pared by 1 base and J by 4 bases, with 7 bases of the junction left unmatched. CDR3 length: 15 amino acids. Germline values: CDR1 SGHRS, CDR2 YFSETQ. The CDR3 DNA sequence: TGCGCCAGCAGCTTGACGGAGGGGGCAGGCACTGAAGCTTTCTTT. Encoded protein: CASSLTEGAGTEAFF.

V is TRBV6-6 and J is TRBJ1-2; TRBD1 is a possible D gene (6 bases). Germline lookup yields CDR1 MNHNY and CDR2 SVGAGI (reference sequence). Trimming cost V 5 bases and J 4 bases, with 17 bases left between them. The CDR3 has 15 residues. CDR3 loop: CASSPGGRGIYGYTF. The CDR3 DNA reads TGTGCCAGCAGTCCCGGGGGGCGCGGGATCTATGGCTACACCTTC.

This chain connects TRBV5-1 to TRBJ2-3; 12 bases are a match to TRBD1. The junction had 4 bases not matched to a gene; V was cut back by 0 bases and J by 2 bases. From germline, CDR1 is SGHRS and CDR2 YFSETQ. The CDR3 runs to 17 residues. Here the CDR3 reads CASSLAGTGGLTDTQYF. The CDR3 region has the DNA TGCGCCAGCAGCTTGGCCGGGACAGGGGGCCTCACAGATACGCAGTATTTT.

V gene TRBV30 combines with J gene TRBJ2-3; 7 bases agree with TRBD1. Germline V lookup: CDR1 GTSNPN, CDR2 SVGIG (reference sequence). The CDR3 length is 15 residues. With V trimmed by 2 bases and J by 2 bases, 7 bases remained unmatched. The CDR3 DNA is TGTGCCTGGAGTTCTGACAGGGTAAACACAGATACGCAGTATTTT. It specifies CAWSSDRVNTDTQYF.

This clone was detected only a few times. The chain carries TRBV7-8 and TRBJ2-1; 13 bases fit TRBD2. The CDR3 runs to 16 residues. J gave up 9 bases and V 3 bases, and 8 bases lay outside the gene matches. The germline V gene encodes CDR1 SGHVS and CDR2 FQNEAQ. DNA of the CDR3: TGTGCCAGCAGCTTCGAAGGCGGGACTAGCGGGATTGAGCAGTTCTTC. It is translated as CASSFEGGTSGIEQFF.

This chain links TRBV11-2 with TRBJ2-5; 8 nucleotides match TRBD2. The V gene's germline CDR1 is SGHAT and CDR2 FQNNGV. The junction had 2 bases not matched to a gene; V was cut back by 1 base and J by 4 bases. The CDR3 length is 14 residues. As DNA, the CDR3 is TGTGCCAGCAGCTTAGTCCTAGCGGGAGAGACCCAGTACTTC. This sequence encodes CASSLVLAGETQYF.

This rearrangement joins TRBV4-3 to TRBJ1-1; D gene uncertain. This CDR3 contains 13 residues. V was shortened by 2 bases and J by 3 bases, with 7 bases between the two germline ends. Germline V gene lookup returns CDR1 LGHNA and CDR2 YSLEER. CDR3 DNA: TGCGCCAGCAGCCAACAGTACCACACTGAAGCTTTCTTT. The encoded protein is CASSQQYHTEAFF.

V gene TRBV28 combines with J gene TRBJ1-1, with 10 bases that match TRBD1. The V gene end was trimmed by 3 bases and the J gene end by 3 bases; junction bases not matched to a gene: 7. Germline loops: CDR1 MDHEN, CDR2 SYDVKM. The CDR3 has 16 amino acids. The CDR3 nucleotides are TGTGCCAGCAGTTTCCCGGGACAGGGGCTTTACACTGAAGCTTTCTTT. It encodes CASSFPGQGLYTEAFF.

The chain is built from TRBV7-9 and TRBJ1-4, with D possibly TRBD1 on 6 matching bases. The CDR3 length is 16 residues. The germline gives CDR1 SEHNR, CDR2 FQNEAQ (reference sequence). The V and J ends lost 5 bases and 5 bases respectively, with 18 bases between them. CDR3 sequence: CASSPGQFTSNEKLFF. The CDR3 coding sequence is TGTGCCAGCAGCCCCGGACAGTTTACCTCAAATGAAAAACTGTTTTTT.

The CDR3 reads CASMDREALGELFF. The CDR3 DNA is TGTGCCAGCATGGACAGGGAGGCATTAGGGGAGCTGTTTTTT. The chain links TRBV28 to TRBJ2-2, with 8 nucleotides matching TRBD1. This CDR3 spans 14 amino acids. V gave up 7 bases and J gave up 8 bases; unmatched junction bases: 9. From germline, CDR1 is MDHEN and CDR2 SYDVKM.